A single sample is the source of the 29 T cell receptor beta chains below, sequenced in a study of cytomegalovirus exposure and HLA in healthy donors. The PCR made use of 60 Vbeta and 13 Jbeta primers. Profiled with immunoSEQ multiplex PCR; TCRdb holds only in-frame clones, not every one. The sample lists approximately 290,000 clones; roughly 80% were seen once. Material: PBMCs. The receptor set was obtained from a girl aged 2 to 10 in good health and CMV-seronegative.

The chain couples TRBV7-9 to TRBJ2-7; no firm D call. The V gene's germline CDR1 is SEHNR and CDR2 FQNEAQ (reference sequence). V was pared by 1 base and J by 5 bases, with 12 bases between. The CDR3 loop spans 14 amino acids. The CDR3 loop reads CASSLVAQLNEQYF. DNA of the CDR3: TGTGCCAGCAGCTTAGTCGCACAGCTAAACGAGCAGTACTTC.

CDR3 residues: CASSWGNSPLHF. Here the CDR3 DNA reads TGTGCCAGCAGCTGGGGCAATTCACCCCTCCACTTT. This chain connects TRBV5-6 to TRBJ1-6, with D possibly matching TRBD1 (5 bases). The V gene lost 3 bases and the J gene lost 7 bases, with 5 bases spanning the gap. CDR3 size: 12 residues. Germline CDR1 is SGHDT and CDR2 is YYEEEE.

The genes are TRBV7-8 and TRBJ2-7; D not certain. Germline-derived CDR1 and CDR2 are SGHVS and FQNEAQ. V was cut by 3 bases and J by 2 bases, with 11 bases left in between. The CDR3 is 14 residues long. CDR3 nucleotide sequence: TGTGCCAGCAGCTTTCGATGGCAGACCTACGAGCAGTACTTC. Protein sequence: CASSFRWQTYEQYF.

Only a few counts were recorded for this clone. The chain carries TRBV28 and TRBJ1-5; 8 positions match TRBD1. Germline CDR1 MDHEN, CDR2 SYDVKM. CDR3 size: 15 residues. J was trimmed by 4 bases and V by 3 bases; bases with no gene match: 5. CDR3 DNA: TGTGCCAGCAGTTTCCTGGACAGGGCGAATCAGCCCCAGCATTTT. Protein sequence: CASSFLDRANQPQHF.

V and J are TRBV6-1 and TRBJ2-5; D is perhaps TRBD2 (5 bases). Trimming pared 5 bases from V and 5 bases from J, leaving 15 bases between. The V gene's germline CDR1 is MNHNS and CDR2 SASEGT. The CDR3 is made up of 14 amino acids. The CDR3 sequence is CASSSLAIEETQYF. The CDR3 coding sequence is TGTGCCAGCAGTAGTCTAGCCATTGAGGAGACCCAGTACTTC.

The chain couples TRBV28 to TRBJ2-1; a weak D match, TRBD1 (5 bases). The CDR3 extends over 15 amino acids. The germline CDR1 and CDR2 sequences are MDHEN and SYDVKM. V lost 6 bases, J lost 5 bases, and 17 bases lay in between. CDR3 nucleotide sequence: TGTGCCAGCAGAGTTCTAGTGAAACAGGACAATGAGCAGTTCTTC. Translation: CASRVLVKQDNEQFF. Variable domain in full (rest from reference TRBV28 and TRBJ2-1): DVKVTQSSRYLVKRTGEKVFLECVQDMDHENMFWYRQDPGLGLRLIYFSYDVKMKEKGDIPEGYSVSREKKERFSLILESASTNQTSMYLCASRVLVKQDNEQFFGPGTRLTVL.

This sequence joins TRBV7-6 and TRBJ2-1; TRBD2 matches 7 bases. The J segment lost 7 bases and the V segment lost 5 bases, leaving 14 bases of the junction unmatched. Looked up from germline, CDR1 is SGHVS and CDR2 is FNYEAQ. This CDR3 spans 16 amino acids. CDR3 nucleotides: TGTGCCAGCAGCGACCTGCTCAGCGGGAAGATGAATGAGCAGTTCTTC. It translates to CASSDLLSGKMNEQFF.

A few counts support this clone. This sequence joins TRBV10-3 and TRBJ2-7; D not resolved. V lost 6 bases and J 0 bases, leaving 6 bases between the germline ends. There are 12 residues in the CDR3. The V gene's germline CDR1 is ENHRY and CDR2 SYGVKD. CDR3 sequence reads: CAIRTGSYEQYF. In DNA, the CDR3 is TGTGCCATCAGAACCGGCTCCTACGAGCAGTACTTC.

The CDR3 loop reads CASSQYGFVTAAKNIQYF. The CDR3 nucleotides are TGTGCCAGCAGCCAATACGGTTTCGTCACCGCGGCCAAAAACATTCAGTACTTC. V is TRBV4-2 and J is TRBJ2-4; D gene unclear. This CDR3 is built from 18 residues. The ends were cut back, 2 bases at V and 1 base at J, with 18 bases in the middle. Looked up from germline, CDR1 is LGHNA and CDR2 is YNFKEQ.

V is TRBV7-2 and J is TRBJ2-1; D is possibly TRBD1 (5 bases). Trimming stripped 4 bases from V and 0 bases from J, with 13 bases between. Germline CDR1 is SGHTA and CDR2 is FQGNSA. This CDR3 region has 16 residues. The CDR3 sequence is CASSWVTGSSYNEQFF. The CDR3 nucleotides are TGTGCCAGCAGCTGGGTTACAGGTAGCTCCTACAATGAGCAGTTCTTC.

CDR3: CASSESMAGGPYNEQFF. Here the CDR3 DNA reads TGCGCCAGCAGTGAGTCGATGGCGGGAGGACCTTACAATGAGCAGTTCTTC. The rearrangement links TRBV10-1 to TRBJ2-1, with TRBD2 matching 8 bases. The V gene end was trimmed by 0 bases and the J gene end by 4 bases; junction bases not matched to a gene: 8. The CDR3 covers 17 residues. Germline V CDR1 and CDR2: WNHNN, SYGVQD (reference sequence).

The V and J genes are TRBV7-2 and TRBJ2-2, with TRBD2 identical over 12 bases. V lost 5 bases and J lost 6; bases outside the gene matches: 10. The CDR3 covers 17 residues. Per germline, CDR1 SGHTA and CDR2 FQGNSA. The CDR3: CASSRGLAGRGPGELFF. DNA for the CDR3: TGTGCCAGCAGCAGGGGACTAGCGGGCCGCGGACCCGGGGAGCTGTTTTTT.

The genes are TRBV27 and TRBJ2-1; the match to TRBD1 covers 9 bases. CDR3 length: 17 residues. Germline-derived CDR1 and CDR2 are MNHEY and SMNVEV (reference sequence). The junction had 9 bases not matched to a gene; V was cut back by 1 base and J by 5 bases. CDR3 amino acids: CASSLLTGTGTHNEQFF. CDR3 coding DNA: TGTGCCAGCAGTTTATTAACCGGGACAGGGACCCACAATGAGCAGTTCTTC.

The J gene is TRBJ1-6, the V gene TRBV2; D may be TRBD1 (6 bases). Per the germline V gene, CDR1 is SNHLY and CDR2 is FYNNEI. The CDR3 loop spans 17 amino acids. The V and J ends lost 6 bases and 4 bases respectively, with 19 bases between them. The CDR3 spells CASRTDRLRFYNSPLHF. As DNA, the CDR3 is TGTGCCAGCAGAACTGACAGGCTACGATTTTATAATTCACCCCTCCACTTT.

The chain links TRBV7-8 to TRBJ2-1; possible D gene TRBD2, 6 bases. There are 15 residues in the CDR3. The V end was cut by 5 bases, the J end by 2 bases, with 13 bases between. The V gene's germline CDR1 is SGHVS and CDR2 FQNEAQ. The CDR3 here is CASSTTRSAYNEQFF. DNA for the CDR3: TGTGCCAGCAGCACGACTAGGAGCGCCTACAATGAGCAGTTCTTC.

The chain combines TRBV6-6 with TRBJ1-1; 9 nucleotides align to TRBD1. With V trimmed by 9 bases and J by 4 bases, 3 bases remained unmatched. Germline V gene lookup returns CDR1 MNHNY and CDR2 SVGAGI (reference sequence). CDR3 length: 12 residues. The CDR3 DNA follows: TGTGCCAGTGAGGACAGGGGCACTGAAGCTTTCTTT. Its translation: CASEDRGTEAFF.

V gene TRBV29-1 combines with J gene TRBJ2-2; a weak D match, TRBD1 (6 bases). This CDR3 is 13 amino acids long. The V end was cut by 6 bases, the J end by 1 base, with 9 bases between. From germline, CDR1 is SQVTM and CDR2 ANQGSEA. CDR3 sequence: CSVTGLNTGELFF. As DNA, the CDR3 is TGCAGCGTGACAGGCTTGAACACCGGGGAGCTGTTTTTT.

The chain carries TRBV2 and TRBJ2-5; D uncertain. The CDR3 consists of 12 residues. Germline V gene data show CDR1 as SNHLY and CDR2 as FYNNEI. Trimming removed 6 bases from V and 5 bases from J, with 10 bases in between. In nucleotides, the CDR3 is TGTGCCAGCAGCCCCAACGGGGAGACCCAGTACTTC. Protein product: CASSPNGETQYF.

This clone was observed a few times. The J gene is TRBJ1-1, the V gene TRBV5-4; no clear D. The CDR3 runs to 13 residues. V shed 2 bases and J shed 6 bases, with 11 bases lying between them. Germline lookup yields CDR1 SGHNT and CDR2 YYREEE (reference sequence). CDR3 DNA sequence: TGTGCCAGCAGCTTTGGAGCGGGGTCTGAAGCTTTCTTT. Translation gives CASSFGAGSEAFF.

The chain recombines TRBV28 with TRBJ2-3; weak D call: TRBD2 (5 bases). Trimming took off 1 base at V and 2 bases at J, with 7 bases between the two ends. The CDR3 is 14 residues long. CDR1 is MDHEN and CDR2 is SYDVKM in the germline V gene. The CDR3 coding sequence is TGTGCCAGCAGTTTATCGGGAACCACAGATACGCAGTATTTT. Amino acid sequence: CASSLSGTTDTQYF. The full variable domain, in which reference TRBV28 and TRBJ2-3 provide the parts outside the CDR3, is DVKVTQSSRYLVKRTGEKVFLECVQDMDHENMFWYRQDPGLGLRLIYFSYDVKMKEKGDIPEGYSVSREKKERFSLILESASTNQTSMYLCASSLSGTTDTQYFGPGTRLTVL.

This rearrangement joins TRBV10-3 to TRBJ1-5; D unresolved. The germline CDR1 and CDR2 sequences are ENHRY and SYGVKD. CDR3 length equals 13 residues. Trimming pared 3 bases from V and 6 bases from J, leaving 9 bases between. The DNA of the CDR3 is TGTGCCATCAGTGACGGTGCTATTCAGCCCCAGCATTTT. Its protein product is CAISDGAIQPQHF.

This clone was detected a few times. CDR3 in amino acids: CASSSQGTVTDTQYF. CDR3 in DNA: TGTGCCAGCAGCTCGCAAGGGACTGTCACAGATACGCAGTATTTT. V usage is TRBV7-3 and J usage is TRBJ2-3, with D perhaps matching TRBD2 (6 bases). Germline values: CDR1 SGHTA, CDR2 FQGTGA. There are 15 residues in the CDR3. The V end lost 4 bases, the J end lost 2 bases, and 13 bases lay between the germline ends.

The chain has TRBV29-1 and TRBJ1-4; 8 bases map to TRBD1. Germline V gene lookup returns CDR1 SQVTM and CDR2 ANQGSEA. CDR3 length equals 13 residues. The V segment lost 6 bases and the J segment 8 bases; nucleotides outside the gene matches: 8. The DNA for the CDR3 is TGCAGCGTCCAGGGGACAGGAGGGGAAAAACTGTTTTTT. Amino acids: CSVQGTGGEKLFF. Full variable domain (rest looked up from reference TRBV29-1 and TRBJ1-4): SAVISQKPSRDICQRGTSLTIQCQVDSQVTMMFWYRQQPGQSLTLIATANQGSEATYESGFVIDKFPISRPNLTFSTLTVSNMSPEDSSIYLCSVQGTGGEKLFFGSGTQLSVL.

This chain joins TRBV5-4 and TRBJ2-1; 10 bases agree with TRBD2. Looked up from germline, CDR1 is SGHNT and CDR2 is YYREEE (reference sequence). V was clipped by 4 bases and J by 6 bases; unmatched bases: 7. CDR3 length: 15 residues. The CDR3 sequence: CASSAGLAPLNEQFF. CDR3 bases: TGTGCCAGCAGCGCGGGACTAGCGCCGCTCAATGAGCAGTTCTTC.

This chain links TRBV13 with TRBJ2-1, with a tentative D call TRBD1 (5 bases). The CDR3 consists of 15 residues. Trimming took 4 bases from V and 0 from J, leaving 10 bases between them. Germline assignment: CDR1 PRHDT and CDR2 FYEKMQ (reference sequence). The CDR3 spells CASSYRFSSYNEQFF. The CDR3 DNA reads TGTGCCAGCAGCTACAGGTTTAGCTCCTACAATGAGCAGTTCTTC.

In this sample, this clone turned up a few times. The chain recombines TRBV28 with TRBJ2-1; tentatively, D is TRBD1 (5 bases). V lost 4 bases and J 7 bases, leaving 11 bases between the germline ends. The CDR3 contains 13 residues. Germline CDR1 and CDR2: MDHEN and SYDVKM. CDR3 DNA: TGTGCCAGCAGTTCACTCTCAGGGAATGAGCAGTTCTTC. Amino acids: CASSSLSGNEQFF.

The rearrangement joins TRBV11-2 to TRBJ2-7; 8 bases align to TRBD2. CDR1 and CDR2 from the germline V gene are SGHAT and FQNNGV. This CDR3 region has 16 residues. V dropped 5 bases and J dropped 3; count of bases not matched to a gene: 12. CDR3 region: CASSQPSSGSIYEQYF. The CDR3 nucleotides are TGTGCCAGCAGCCAGCCTTCTAGCGGGTCGATCTACGAGCAGTACTTC.

The chain joins TRBV11-2 to TRBJ1-2, with TRBD1 identical over 9 bases. This CDR3 contains 13 residues. From germline, CDR1 is SGHAT and CDR2 FQNNGV. V trimming: 5 bases; J trimming: 3 bases; junction bases outside the gene matches: 1. CDR3 sequence reads: CASSRDRDYGYTF. The CDR3 bases are TGTGCCAGCAGCCGGGACAGGGACTATGGCTACACCTTC. Complete variable domain (other parts from reference TRBV11-2 and TRBJ1-2): EAGVAQSPRYKIIEKRQSVAFWCNPISGHATLYWYQQILGQGPKLLIQFQNNGVVDDSQLPKDRFSAERLKGVDSTLKIQPAKLEDSAVYLCASSRDRDYGYTFGSGTRLTVV.

This clone was seen a single time. In the same sample, other DNA sequences code for this CDR3. This chain joins TRBV6-6 and TRBJ1-1, with D perhaps TRBD1 (5 bases). Trimming cost V 6 bases and J 6 bases, with 23 bases left between them. The CDR3 totals 16 residues. Germline values: CDR1 MNHNY, CDR2 SVGAGI (reference sequence). The CDR3 is CASSPNWGFGIAEAFF. The CDR3 region has the DNA TGTGCCAGCAGCCCTAATTGGGGCTTCGGTATCGCTGAAGCTTTCTTT.